The following is a TCR beta chain sequence with its context. What antigen it recognizes has not been identified. Nothing much larger sits one base from this clone, and base qualities are not available. What this sample's time point label stands for: late sampling 161 to 241 days after vaccination in a few convalescent patients. Taken with the paper, the label for treatment or condition translates to: approximately nine-day PBMC culture with coronavirus spike peptide pools or control peptides (ViraFEST assay). The ViraFEST assay was used in the study, in which antigen-specific T cells were expanded with peptide pools and expanded clonotypes were subsequently identified by TCR sequencing. Positive SARS-CoV-2 PCR tests in the convalescent patients dated from March to December 2020, before Alpha, Beta and Delta variants emerged in the United States. PBMCs were cultured at roughly 2 million per well in IMDM supplemented with approximately 5% human AB serum and about 10 IU/ml IL-2, with around 10 ug/ml peptide pools added. On days 3 and 7, half of the culture medium was replaced with fresh IL-2-containing medium. CD4+ T cells were isolated after roughly nine days of culture through negative selection using the EasySep CD4+ T cell isolation kit. Ficoll-Paque Plus gradient centrifugation was used to isolate PBMCs from whole blood, and the isolated PBMCs were then either used fresh or cryopreserved at -140C. Triplicate wells were generally used for each culture condition.

The data originate from a study of vaccination and CD4 T cells after COVID-19 (dated by TCRdb to between 2021 and 2023). Study-level background: Convalescent patients had a positive SARS-CoV-2 result on nasal swab PCR, and of these patients, nine had mild disease and one had severe disease. Culture stimuli were overlapping spike peptide pools from SARS-CoV-2 and from the common cold coronaviruses HCoV-NL63, HCoV-OC43 and HCoV-229E. Post-COVID blood samples from convalescent patients were collected a median of about 100 days after diagnosis, with a range of roughly 30 to 161 days. Control cultures received a CEFX viral epitope pool as the positive control, an HIV-1 Nef peptide pool as the negative control, or no peptide. In some eleven COVID-19 convalescent patients and a few infection-naive healthy vaccine recipients, researchers compared the spike-specific CD4+ TCR repertoire from before mRNA vaccination with the repertoire from after. Each participant got two doses of either the Pfizer-BioNTech BNT162b2 vaccine (n=8) or the Moderna mRNA-1273 vaccine (n=2). A few convalescent patients gave samples both early after vaccination (day 14) and late after vaccination (days 161 to 241). Six males and four females were included in the convalescent cohort, with two Hispanic individuals, seven Caucasians, two Asians and one multiracial person represented. The time from the second vaccine dose to post-vaccine blood sampling had a median of approximately 72 days and ranged from about 12 to 241 days.

The library was produced with PCR. DNA from cultured CD4+ T cells was subjected to TCR sequencing with the Oncomine TCR Beta short-read assay at the Johns Hopkins FTIC core. Genomic DNA was extracted from the cultured CD4+ T cells with the QIAamp micro DNA kit. Oncomine TCR Beta libraries from cultured CD4+ T cells were pooled with unique dual indexes and sequenced on an Illumina iSeq 100. The authors' pipeline ran thus. Non-productive sequences were removed, and CDR3s that did not start with C, did not end with F or W, or were shorter than 7 amino acids were discarded. Antigen-specific clonotypes were identified using the MANAFEST web application through comparison of peptide-stimulated wells with reference and other culture wells. An FDR below 0.05, an odds ratio above 5, and a productive frequency above 0.1% in at least two of three replicate wells were required for clones to be considered positive. Cross-reactive clonotypes were defined as significantly expanded in both SARS-CoV-2 spike wells and at least one common cold coronavirus spike condition. CDR3 homology was assessed with Levenshtein distances (stringdist) and unrooted phylogenetic trees (ape) in R version 3.6.1. TCRdb reran the public reads through fastp at Q25 and MiXCR, keeping productive beta chains. Rows are combined by CDR3 protein, so each entry shows the most common genes and DNA. In this record, the V and J calls reflect TCRdb's handling and not the investigators' own analysis. Counted in this sample were tens of thousands of distinct CDR3 sequences; around a third of them appeared once. The top ten clonotypes cover more than 9.5% of the sample.

Points the paper makes about the study in general: The median count of SARS-CoV-2-reactive clonotypes went up from 20 to 25 after infection to about 41 after vaccination, although the change was not significant. Of the vaccine-specific clones found in convalescent patients, nearly all (304 of 307) were mono-reactive for SARS-CoV-2 spike instead of being cross-reactive with common cold coronaviruses. The number of convalescent patients in the study was relatively small, and the study did not examine early timepoints following natural infection. In convalescent patients, a median roughly 85% of post-vaccine SARS-CoV-2-reactive clones were detected only after vaccination, and vaccine-specific priming was suggested by this finding.

Sequenced material: CD4+ T cells from blood, cultured in vitro, taken about 7 months after SARS-CoV-2 vaccination. The receptor was derived from a human donor who had recovered from COVID-19.

The nucleotide sequence reads as follows: TGTGCCAGCTCACCGAGACAGGGAGATGGCTACACCTTC. Its translation reads: CASSPRQGDGYTF. The rearrangement joined TRBV18 to TRBJ1-2; TRBD1 matches 7 bases in the middle. After removal of 3 bases from V and 6 bases from J, the junction retains 4 bases not matched to a gene. The germline V gene encodes CDR1 KGHSH and CDR2 LQKENI. Taken from cysteine to phenylalanine, the CDR3 has 13 residues. Only the CDR3 DNA stays, 39 bases, in frame from base 1.